Below, 21 T cell receptor beta chains from the same sample are listed, as sequenced in a study of tumor-infiltrating lymphocytes in primary liver carcinoma (dated by TCRdb to about 2017). Sequencing was carried out with an Illumina HiSeq 2500. Using a constant-region primer and ProtoScript II reverse transcriptase, TCRbeta-specific cDNA was reverse-transcribed from around 500 ng total RNA. Three nested multiplex PCR rounds, following a slightly modified ARM-PCR procedure, were used to build the TCRbeta libraries. Multiplex TRBV1-TRBV30 forward primers and a Cbeta reverse primer were used in the first two PCR rounds, each of which was run for approximately 9 cycles. Through fastp at Q25 and MiXCR, TCRdb rebuilt clones from the public reads, retaining in-frame beta chains. Identical CDR3 protein sequences are pooled into one entry, listed with their most common genes and DNA. A total of roughly 78,000 distinct CDR3 sequences appear in this sample, roughly two thirds of them only once. Jointly, the top ten make up around 15% of the sample.

Without any cell sorting, total RNA and DNA were co-extracted from approximately 20-30 mg of bulk tissue using the AllPrep DNA/RNA mini kit. The sample comprised liver tumor tissue from sampling region 4. In the paper's terms, the cell subset or site label means: tumor region T4, right-lateral pole. Receptor source: a woman aged 60-70 years with primary liver carcinoma and hepatitis B virus infection.

As concerns this clonotype: Because the CDR3 is missing its conserved closing phenylalanine or tryptophan, this is likely a read error. The V call is TRBV7-3, the J call TRBJ1-2, with D unresolved. The CDR3 is 15 amino acids. V shed 5 bases and J shed 4 bases, with 17 bases lying between them. In germline, CDR1 is SGHTA, CDR2 FQGTGA. The CDR3 coding sequence is TGTGCCAGCAGCCCTGACGCCGGAGGGTTCTATGGCTACACCTCC. Translating it yields CASSPDAGGFYGYTS.

Of note for this clonotype: This may come from a read error, since a much larger clone is one base off. This rearrangement joins TRBV28 to TRBJ1-2; a possible D gene is TRBD1 (6 bases). The CDR3 sequence is 16 residues long. The germline V gene encodes CDR1 MDHEN and CDR2 SYDVKM. CDR3 nucleotides: TGTGCCAGCAGTCTTAACAACCCGGGACAAATTAATGGCTACCCCTTC. Its protein product is CASSLNNPGQINGYPF.

Concerning this clonotype itself: The germline gene is not matched at one end of the junction; a read error may be the cause. The chain couples TRBV6-1 to TRBJ2-7; possibly TRBD1 or TRBD2 for D (5 bases each). Germline V gene lookup returns CDR1 MNHNS and CDR2 SASEGT. The CDR3 loop spans 16 amino acids. The CDR3 is CASVVQVYGVSYKQYF. In DNA, the CDR3 is TGTGCCAGCGTTGTACAGGTGTACGGGGTATCCTACAAGCAGTACTTC.

As concerns this clonotype: This could be a read error, since a much larger clone is one nucleotide away. The chain links TRBV10-3 to TRBJ2-5; a weak D match, TRBD2 (7 bases). Germline CDR1 is ENHRY and CDR2 is SYGVKD. The length of the CDR3 is 15 residues. The ends were cut back, 4 bases at V and 7 bases at J, with 19 bases in the middle. Here the CDR3 reads CAISAAGGARPTQYF. CDR3 coding DNA: TGTGCCATCAGTGCAGCTGGGGGGGCCAGGCCGACCCAGTACTTC.

This clonotype was recorded only once. This clone may be a read error of a much larger clone one base away. The chain is built from TRBV7-9 and TRBJ1-2; no clear D. Between the trimmed V and J ends, which lost 2 bases and 1 base, there was a span of 11 bases. In germline, CDR1 is SEHNR, CDR2 FQNEAQ (reference sequence). The CDR3 is 15 amino acids. The CDR3 DNA reads TGTGCCAGCAGCTTATCCGGACCGCTTAACTATGGCTACACCTTC. It yields the protein CASSLSGPLNYGYTF.

This chain joins TRBV11-2 and TRBJ2-1, with a tentative D call TRBD2 (6 bases). The CDR3 is made up of 14 amino acids. The V gene's germline CDR1 is SGHAT and CDR2 FQNNGV. Trimming stripped 8 bases from V and 7 bases from J, with 18 bases between. The DNA for the CDR3 is TGTGCCAGCTGCTCAATTGGGACTGTGAATGAGCAGTTCTTC. Its protein product is CASCSIGTVNEQFF.

Comment on this clonotype: A much larger clone sits a single nucleotide away, making a read error possible. This chain links TRBV5-1 with TRBJ2-1; TRBD2 matches at 12 bases. The CDR3 is made up of 14 amino acids. The germline V gene has CDR1 SGHRS and CDR2 YFSETQ. V was pared by 7 bases and J by 8 bases, with 7 bases of the junction left unmatched. The CDR3 loop is CASELAGGRDEQFF. The CDR3 coding sequence is TGCGCCAGCGAACTAGCGGGAGGTAGGGATGAGCAGTTCTTC.

In its sample, this clonotype was seen many times. The rearrangement joins TRBV5-4 to TRBJ1-1; D possibly corresponds to TRBD1 (6 bases). V lost 0 bases, J lost 5 bases, and 11 bases lay in between. This CDR3 has 14 residues. Germline CDR1 and CDR2: SGHNT and YYREEE (reference sequence). The CDR3 spells CASSLDRERTEAFF. The CDR3 DNA is TGTGCCAGCAGCTTGGACAGGGAGAGGACTGAAGCTTTCTTT.

This clonotype was counted once. This may come from a read error, since a much larger clone is one base off. This chain links TRBV7-9 with TRBJ1-1; no clear D gene. The CDR3 has 13 residues. Germline V gives CDR1 SEHNR, CDR2 FQNEAQ (reference sequence). Trimming stripped 6 bases from V and 1 base from J, with 9 bases between. CDR3 nucleotides: TGTGCCAGCAGACCTGGCCCGAACACTGAAGCTTTCTTT. Amino acid sequence: CASRPGPNTEAFF.

Comment on this clonotype: At one boundary the junction diverges from the germline segment, which might be a read error. CDR3 protein: CTSCLALGGSAQHF. For the CDR3, the DNA is TGTACCAGCTGTTTAGCGCTCGGGGGGTCAGCCCAGCATTTT. This chain joins TRBV12-3 or TRBV12-4 and TRBJ1-5; D is perhaps TRBD1 (5 bases). The CDR3 runs to 14 residues.

To note about this clonotype: No conserved phenylalanine or tryptophan is present at the end of the CDR3, so a read error is the likely explanation. The chain has TRBV10-3 and TRBJ2-1, with 9 bases matching TRBD1. After removal of 6 bases from V and 3 bases from J, the junction contained 9 bases not matched to a gene. Germline V lookup: CDR1 ENHRY, CDR2 SYGVKD. This CDR3 is 16 amino acids long. The CDR3 here is CAIRTGGVTDYNEQFL. CDR3 in DNA: TGTGCCATCAGGACAGGGGGAGTCACGGACTACAATGAGCAGTTCCTC.

This clonotype was seen once. The gene calls are TRBV5-4 and TRBJ2-7; tentative D call: TRBD1 (7 bases). This CDR3 is built from 14 residues. CDR1 and CDR2 (germline): SGHNT, YYREEE (reference sequence). The CDR3 spells CASGSWAGGYEQYF. The CDR3 DNA sequence: TGTGCTAGCGGCTCGTGGGCAGGGGGGTACGAGCAGTACTTC.

For this clonotype: Given a much more abundant clone one base away, this may be a read error. The chain carries TRBV11-2 and TRBJ2-2; no firm D call. The germline CDR1 and CDR2 sequences are SGHAT and FQNNGV. The CDR3 sequence is 14 residues long. DNA for the CDR3: TGTGCCGGCAGCACAGACTCGGACACCGGGGAGCTGTTTTTT. It translates to CAGSTDSDTGELFF. Combining the CDR3 with reference TRBV11-2 and TRBJ2-2 gives the whole variable domain EAGVAQSPRYKIIEKRQSVAFWCNPISGHATLYWYQQILGQGPKLLIQFQNNGVVDDSQLPKDRFSAERLKGVDSTLKIQPAKLEDSAVYLCAGSTDSDTGELFFGEGSRLTVL.

Concerning this clonotype: The CDR3 does not close with the conserved phenylalanine or tryptophan, likely indicating a read error. The V gene is TRBV29-1, the J gene TRBJ2-7, with D hard to call. This CDR3 spans 12 amino acids. The V gene lost 1 base and the J gene lost 6 bases, with 10 bases spanning the gap. CDR1 and CDR2 from the germline V gene are SQVTM and ANQGSEA. The CDR3 region is CSVEGSFGEQYL. DNA for the CDR3: TGCAGCGTTGAAGGATCCTTTGGCGAGCAGTACTTA.

With respect to this clonotype: This may stem from a read error, because a much larger clone lies one nucleotide away. V and J are TRBV28 and TRBJ2-3, with 8 bases that match TRBD2. The CDR3 runs to 15 residues. Losses at the gene ends were 6 bases for V and 1 base for J; bases not matched to a gene: 6. Germline CDR1 MDHEN, CDR2 SYDVKM. The CDR3 is CASSEREWGTDTQYF. The CDR3 DNA follows: TGTGCCAGCAGCGAGCGGGAGTGGGGCACAGATACGCAGTATTTT.

Note on this clonotype: A junction end diverges from the germline sequence, so it may reflect a read error. The chain couples TRBV28 to TRBJ2-7; D not certain. Germline V gene data show CDR1 as MDHEN and CDR2 as SYDVKM. This CDR3 is 12 amino acids long. DNA of the CDR3: TGTGTCAGCCCAGGCAGCTCCTACGAGCAGTACTTC. The encoded protein is CVSPGSSYEQYF.

In the case of this clonotype: This sequence may be a read error, since a much larger clone differs from it by one base. V is TRBV30 and J is TRBJ1-4; D call uncertain. CDR3 length: 11 amino acids. Germline-derived CDR1 and CDR2 are GTSNPN and SVGIG (reference sequence). V lost 5 bases to trimming and J lost 10 bases, with 11 bases between them. The CDR3, as DNA: TGTGCCTGGCTGGCGGCCCTAAAACTGTTTTTT. It yields the protein CAWLAALKLFF.

Details on this clonotype: The CDR3 ends on some other residue instead of the conserved phenylalanine or tryptophan, so this is likely a read error. The rearrangement links TRBV29-1 to TRBJ2-2; 8 nucleotides agree with TRBD1. CDR3 size: 14 residues. Unmatched junction bases numbered 7, after V lost 6 bases and J lost 4 bases. CDR1 and CDR2 from the germline V gene are SQVTM and ANQGSEA. The DNA of the CDR3 is TGCAGCGTGGGTATACAGGGGGTCACCGGGGAGCTGTTTTTG. Residues: CSVGIQGVTGELFL.

By its share, this clonotype is medium-sized (0.01 to 0.1%). The chain recombines TRBV11-2 with TRBJ1-1; 7 nucleotides align to TRBD1. V lost 2 bases, J lost 5 bases, and 8 bases stayed unmatched. CDR1 and CDR2 (germline): SGHAT, FQNNGV. This CDR3 spans 15 amino acids. CDR3 in DNA: TGTGCCAGCAGCTTACTGGTCTTACAGGGGACTGAAGCTTTCTTT. This translates into CASSLLVLQGTEAFF.

V usage is TRBV6-5 and J usage is TRBJ1-5, with D perhaps TRBD1 (6 bases). The CDR3 totals 15 residues. The V and J ends lost 11 bases and 0 bases respectively, with 17 bases between them. Germline values: CDR1 MNHEY, CDR2 SVGAGI. CDR3 coding DNA: TGTGCCGACAGTAGTGACAGGTATAGCAATCAGCCCCAGCATTTT. Translation: CADSSDRYSNQPQHF.

To note about this clonotype: A read error is possible here, since a much larger clone lies one base away. This chain links TRBV29-1 with TRBJ1-1; 7 bases match TRBD1. This CDR3 spans 15 amino acids. CDR1 is SQVTM and CDR2 is ANQGSEA in the germline V gene. The DNA of the CDR3 is TGCAGCGCTTACCCCCCGGCAGGGGGGAACACTGATGCTTTCTTT. Residues: CSAYPPAGGNTDAFF.